These 16 T cell receptor beta chains were sequenced from one sample in a study of sequential checkpoint blockade in melanoma. The treatment: randomized to nivolumab then ipilimumab (arm A) or the reverse (arm B). Data came from immunoSEQ multiplex PCR; TCRdb stores just in-frame clones and leaves some out. The sample lists over 2,000 clones; approximately 22% were seen once. Sequencing was performed on tumor tissue (inferred from file names), taken from a patient given nivolumab and ipilimumab in sequence. The receptors come from a human donor with melanoma.

The J gene is TRBJ1-4, the V gene TRBV30, with D possibly TRBD1 on 5 matching bases. There are 13 residues in the CDR3. Trimming cost V 1 base and J 4 bases, with 7 bases left between them. Germline V CDR1 and CDR2: GTSNPN, SVGIG (reference sequence). The CDR3 DNA follows: TGTGCCTGGAGTGCGGGGGTTAATGAAAAACTGTTTTTT. Its protein is CAWSAGVNEKLFF.

The V gene is TRBV9, the J gene TRBJ1-2; 8 positions agree with TRBD1. Trimming at V came to 0 bases and at J to 8 bases, leaving 6 bases not matched to a gene. This CDR3 has 14 amino acids. The V gene's germline CDR1 is SGDLS and CDR2 YYNGEE. The CDR3 nucleotides are TGTGCCAGCAGCGTAGCGGGCAGGGGGCGAGGCTACACCTTC. Protein sequence: CASSVAGRGRGYTF.

This clone has a handful of counts. The J gene is TRBJ1-4, the V gene TRBV6-8, with D unclear. The V end was cut by 5 bases, the J end by 4 bases, with 14 bases between. CDR3 length: 15 amino acids. Germline V gene data show CDR1 as MNHGY and CDR2 as SAAAGT. CDR3 DNA: TGTGCCAGCAGTAAGGAAGGACGGATTAATGAAAAACTGTTTTTT. Translation: CASSKEGRINEKLFF.

The rearrangement links TRBV23-1 to TRBJ2-3; D uncertain. TRBV23-1 is recorded as an ORF, its role being uncertain. This CDR3 has 18 amino acids. With 0 bases removed from V and 0 bases from J, the gap between germline ends came to 16 bases. The CDR3 DNA follows: TGCGCCAGCAGTCAATCAATAGAGGTACAGCCTAGCACAGATACGCAGTATTTT. Its protein is CASSQSIEVQPSTDTQYF.

In DNA form, the CDR3 reads TGCGCCAGCAGCTTGACAGGGTTTATATTTGGGTACGAGCAGTACTTC. Translation gives CASSLTGFIFGYEQYF. This chain links TRBV5-1 with TRBJ2-7; a weak D match, TRBD1 (6 bases). V shed 1 base and J shed 4 bases, with 18 bases lying between them. CDR3 length: 16 amino acids. Germline CDR1 SGHRS, CDR2 YFSETQ. The whole variable domain, remainder taken from reference TRBV5-1 and TRBJ2-7, is KAGVTQTPRYLIKTRGQQVTLSCSPISGHRSVSWYQQTPGQGLQFLFEYFSETQRNKGNFPGRFSGRQFSNSRSEMNVSTLELGDSALYLCASSLTGFIFGYEQYFGPGTRLTVT.

V usage is TRBV6-8 and J usage is TRBJ1-3; D is undetermined. This CDR3 has 13 residues. Per the germline V gene, CDR1 is MNHGY and CDR2 is SAAAGT. Trimming shortened V by 4 bases and J by 6 bases, and 10 bases separated the two germline ends. CDR3 bases: TGTGCCAGCAGTTCAGGATGGCAAAACACCATATATTTT. Amino acids: CASSSGWQNTIYF.

Written as DNA, the CDR3 is TGTGCCAGTAACCCCTCGGGACAGGACCGCTATGGCTACACCTTC. This encodes CASNPSGQDRYGYTF. The chain couples TRBV19 to TRBJ1-2, with 8 bases lining up with TRBD1. CDR3 length equals 15 residues. Germline assignment: CDR1 LNHDA and CDR2 SQIVND (reference sequence). V dropped 7 bases and J dropped 4; count of bases not matched to a gene: 11. Variable domain in full (rest from reference TRBV19 and TRBJ1-2): DGGITQSPKYLFRKEGQNVTLSCEQNLNHDAMYWYRQDPGQGLRLIYYSQIVNDFQKGDIAEGYSVSREKKESFPLTVTSAQKNPTAFYLCASNPSGQDRYGYTFGSGTRLTVV.

The table lists this clone with a few counts. The chain couples TRBV28 to TRBJ1-3; D gene uncertain. With 6 bases removed from V and 7 bases from J, the gap between germline ends came to 16 bases. The CDR3 extends over 14 amino acids. The germline gives CDR1 MDHEN, CDR2 SYDVKM. CDR3 region: CASSIVATGNTIYF. The CDR3 DNA is TGTGCCAGCAGCATAGTGGCAACCGGGAACACCATATATTTT.

This clone is medium-sized (0.01 to 0.1%) in the sample. This sequence joins TRBV7-1 and TRBJ2-2; D is ambiguous. TRBV7-1 is an open reading frame whose function is uncertain. Trimming removed 5 bases at V and 1 base at J, with 5 bases between. This CDR3 comprises 13 residues. The CDR3 nucleotides are TGTGCCAGCAGCCCAAGGAACACCGGGGAGCTGTTTTTT. Residues: CASSPRNTGELFF.

This clone was counted only a few times. The chain combines TRBV6-8 with TRBJ2-3; D is perhaps TRBD2 (5 bases). Trimming stripped 4 bases from V and 4 bases from J, with 15 bases between. Germline CDR1 MNHGY, CDR2 SAAAGT. The CDR3 totals 15 residues. The CDR3 sequence is CASSFSGIGADTQYF. CDR3 sequence (DNA): TGTGCCAGCAGTTTCTCCGGGATCGGAGCAGATACGCAGTATTTT.

This clone showed up many times. The chain uses TRBV6-8 and TRBJ1-2; a possible D gene is TRBD1 (6 bases). This CDR3 has 14 residues. V lost 6 bases, J lost 0 bases, and 11 bases lay in between. In germline, CDR1 is MNHGY, CDR2 SAAAGT. CDR3 sequence reads: CASRGHLANYGYTF. The CDR3 bases are TGTGCCAGCAGGGGACATTTAGCTAACTATGGCTACACCTTC.

This chain links TRBV29-1 with TRBJ2-7; D call uncertain. Germline lookup yields CDR1 SQVTM and CDR2 ANQGSEA. CDR3 length: 12 amino acids. Deletions cut 4 bases from V and 2 bases from J, with 9 bases between. The CDR3 nucleotides are TGCAGCGTTGGACTGGGGACCTACGAGCAGTACTTC. This gives the protein CSVGLGTYEQYF.

By sample share, this clone is large. The CDR3 loop reads CASTYGRGPYLGSKNTGELFF. The DNA for the CDR3 is TGTGCCAGCACCTACGGACGGGGTCCCTACCTCGGGTCGAAGAACACCGGGGAGCTGTTTTTT. This chain uses TRBV28 with TRBJ2-2; TRBD2 might be the D (5 bases). Trimming pared 7 bases from V and 1 base from J, leaving 31 bases between. This CDR3 region has 21 residues. CDR1 is MDHEN, CDR2 SYDVKM, per germline.

V is TRBV18 and J is TRBJ2-7; 10 bases are shared with TRBD2. Losses at the gene ends were 0 bases for V and 2 bases for J; bases not matched to a gene: 4. The CDR3 length is 16 residues. Germline V gene lookup returns CDR1 KGHSH and CDR2 LQKENI. The CDR3 is CASSPPRLAGPYEQYF. The CDR3 DNA sequence: TGTGCCAGCTCACCACCCCGACTAGCGGGTCCCTACGAGCAGTACTTC.

This clone is termed medium-sized. V usage is TRBV10-2 and J usage is TRBJ1-1, with 11 bases that match TRBD1. This CDR3 region has 15 residues. Germline CDR1 is WSHSY and CDR2 is SAAADI. Unmatched junction bases numbered 6, after V lost 4 bases and J lost 5 bases. The CDR3: CASSGWGDRGTEAFF. The CDR3 bases are TGCGCCAGCAGTGGCTGGGGGGACAGGGGGACTGAAGCTTTCTTT.

This clone came up a few times. The chain has TRBV6-8 and TRBJ1-3; possible D gene TRBD1, 6 bases. The V end lost 2 bases, the J end lost 0 bases, and 11 bases lay between the germline ends. CDR1 and CDR2 (germline): MNHGY, SAAAGT. The CDR3 extends over 16 amino acids. CDR3 sequence: CASSYGGRSSGNTIYF. CDR3 DNA: TGTGCCAGCAGTTACGGGGGCAGGAGCTCTGGAAACACCATATATTTT.